Detailed here is one T cell receptor (beta chain). The entry originates in a study of blood T cell repertoires in COVID-19. Study-wide background: The United States, Italy and Spain supplied acute and convalescent COVID-19 samples.

Enrolled through a virtual design, the participants were between 18 and 89 years of age and came from approximately 25 US areas. Cohort assignment relied on participant-reported clinical history. J gave up 0 bases and V 7 bases, and 4 bases lay outside the gene matches. CDR3 size: 14 residues. Germline CDR1 reads MNHEY; CDR2 reads SVGAGI. Per the study methods: Quantification of nucleated cells was approximated via reference gene primer amplification. TCRdb's table, derived via immunoSEQ multiplex PCR, lists solely in-frame clones and lacks some. D and trimming were read from the DNA, whereas the V and J calls and clone size are those reported in that table. The sample contains under 300,000 clones, 85% to 90% of which appear only once.

Material for sequencing was PBMCs or T cells enriched from blood (not recorded which). This TCR was sampled from a woman between 18 and 29 years old who had recovered from COVID-19. The chain is built from TRBV6-5 and TRBJ2-3, with 7 bases that match TRBD2. CDR3 sequence: CASNPGGSTDTQYF. The DNA of the CDR3 is TGTGCCAGCAATCCGGGAGGTAGCACAGATACGCAGTATTTT.